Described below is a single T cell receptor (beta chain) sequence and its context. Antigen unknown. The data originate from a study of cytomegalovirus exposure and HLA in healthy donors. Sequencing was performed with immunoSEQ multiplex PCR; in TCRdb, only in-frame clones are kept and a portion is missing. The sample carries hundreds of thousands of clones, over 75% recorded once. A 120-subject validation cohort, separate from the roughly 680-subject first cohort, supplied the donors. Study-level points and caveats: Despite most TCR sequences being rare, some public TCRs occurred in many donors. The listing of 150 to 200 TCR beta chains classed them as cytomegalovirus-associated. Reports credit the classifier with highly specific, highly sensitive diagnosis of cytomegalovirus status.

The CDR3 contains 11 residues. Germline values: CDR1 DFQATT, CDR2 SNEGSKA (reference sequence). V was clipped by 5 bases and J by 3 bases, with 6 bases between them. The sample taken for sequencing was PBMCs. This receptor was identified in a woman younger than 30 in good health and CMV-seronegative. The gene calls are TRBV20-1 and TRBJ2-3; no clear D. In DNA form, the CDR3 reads TGCAGTGCTTCTACGACAGATACGCAGTATTTT. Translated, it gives CSASTTDTQYF.